This passage covers 32 T cell receptor beta chains from one sample sequenced in a study of OX40 agonist ivuxolimab in advanced cancers. Produced via immunoSEQ multiplex PCR; TCRdb's table is partial and in-frame only. Of 35,000 to 40,000 clones listed, approximately 80% are singletons. Sequencing used CD4+ or CD8+ T cells sorted from blood, obtained in a trial of the OX40 agonist ivuxolimab. The receptors come from an adult with an advanced solid tumor such as melanoma, head and neck, liver or kidney cancer.

This chain links TRBV4-1 with TRBJ1-2; the D gene is possibly TRBD1 (5 bases). With 3 bases removed from V and 8 bases from J, the gap between germline ends came to 16 bases. Germline V lookup: CDR1 MGHRA, CDR2 YSYEKL. The length of the CDR3 is 14 residues. The CDR3 loop is CASSHGQGSGGYTF. In nucleotides, the CDR3 is TGCGCCAGCAGCCATGGGCAGGGTAGTGGAGGCTACACCTTC.

This chain joins TRBV9 and TRBJ1-3; D not resolved. This CDR3 is built from 15 residues. Trimming pared 4 bases from V and 4 bases from J, leaving 15 bases between. Germline CDR1 reads SGDLS; CDR2 reads YYNGEE. CDR3 in amino acids: CASSSGWGLGNTIYF. The CDR3 DNA follows: TGTGCCAGCAGCTCCGGATGGGGATTGGGAAACACCATATATTTT.

The CDR3 loop is CATGEGRNNYGYTF. The DNA of the CDR3 is TGTGCCACCGGTGAGGGCAGGAACAACTATGGCTACACCTTC. The rearrangement joins TRBV19 to TRBJ1-2, with D unclear. The V and J ends lost 10 bases and 2 bases respectively, with 17 bases between them. CDR3 length: 14 residues. Per germline, CDR1 LNHDA and CDR2 SQIVND (reference sequence).

The rearrangement links TRBV7-9 to TRBJ1-5; TRBD1 aligns across 10 bases. The J segment lost 0 bases and the V segment lost 5 bases, leaving 4 bases of the junction unmatched. Germline lookup yields CDR1 SEHNR and CDR2 FQNEAQ (reference sequence). There are 16 residues in the CDR3. CDR3 loop: CASSPGTGASNQPQHF. CDR3 coding DNA: TGTGCCAGCAGCCCCGGGACAGGGGCTAGCAATCAGCCCCAGCATTTT.

This chain uses TRBV2 with TRBJ2-7, with TRBD2 matching over 10 bases. The length of the CDR3 is 17 residues. Losses at the gene ends were 2 bases for V and 6 bases for J; bases not matched to a gene: 13. CDR1 is SNHLY, CDR2 FYNNEI, per germline. CDR3 sequence reads: CASSERGITSGNPEQYF. The CDR3 DNA reads TGTGCCAGCAGTGAAAGGGGAATTACTAGCGGGAACCCCGAGCAGTACTTC.

The chain joins TRBV7-9 to TRBJ1-5; D is ambiguous. CDR1 SEHNR and CDR2 FQNEAQ come from the germline V gene (reference sequence). Trimming stripped 5 bases from V and 2 bases from J, with 4 bases between. There are 12 residues in the CDR3. CDR3 in DNA: TGTGCCAGCAGCCTGGGCAATCAGCCCCAGCATTTT. Amino acids: CASSLGNQPQHF.

The chain couples TRBV5-6 to TRBJ2-1, with 9 bases identical to TRBD2. Germline assignment: CDR1 SGHDT and CDR2 YYEEEE. This CDR3 region has 16 residues. The ends lost 4 bases at V and 8 bases at J; junction bases unmatched: 13. The CDR3 DNA follows: TGTGCCAGCAGCCTGCGCGGGAGGGGGCAGACGCATGAGCAGTTCTTC. Translated, it gives CASSLRGRGQTHEQFF.

This chain joins TRBV5-1 and TRBJ1-3; D perhaps matches TRBD1 (5 bases). CDR1 and CDR2 (germline): SGHRS, YFSETQ. V was shortened by 0 bases and J by 1 base, with 8 bases between the two germline ends. The CDR3 contains 15 residues. In nucleotides, the CDR3 is TGCGCCAGCAGCTTGGACGGACAATCTGGAAACACCATATATTTT. Translation: CASSLDGQSGNTIYF.

The chain carries TRBV4-2 and TRBJ2-3, with TRBD2 identical over 8 bases. V lost 1 base and J lost 2; bases outside the gene matches: 11. The CDR3 length is 18 residues. Germline loops: CDR1 LGHNA, CDR2 YNFKEQ. The CDR3 DNA sequence: TGTGCCAGCAGCCAAGTAGCTAGCGGGTTGATCTCCACAGATACGCAGTATTTT. Protein product: CASSQVASGLISTDTQYF.

The chain uses TRBV9 and TRBJ1-6, with D tentatively TRBD1 (6 bases). Germline assignment: CDR1 SGDLS and CDR2 YYNGEE. The CDR3 contains 15 residues. Deletions cut 0 bases from V and 9 bases from J, with 13 bases between. The CDR3 bases are TGTGCCAGCAGCGTAGATTGGGGGGCGAGTTCACCCCTCCACTTT. Residues: CASSVDWGASSPLHF. The full variable domain, completed using reference TRBV9 and TRBJ1-6, is DSGVTQTPKHLITATGQRVTLRCSPRSGDLSVYWYQQSLDQGLQFLIQYYNGEERAKGNILERFSAQQFPDLHSELNLSSLELGDSALYFCASSVDWGASSPLHFGNGTRLTVT.

The gene calls are TRBV28 and TRBJ2-3, with 10 bases lining up with TRBD2. This CDR3 is built from 15 residues. Germline values: CDR1 MDHEN, CDR2 SYDVKM. V lost 3 bases, J lost 7 bases, and 7 bases stayed unmatched. CDR3 in amino acids: CASSLGAGGTNTQYF. The CDR3 nucleotides read TGTGCCAGCAGTTTGGGAGCGGGGGGGACGAATACGCAGTATTTT. The full variable domain, completed using reference TRBV28 and TRBJ2-3, is DVKVTQSSRYLVKRTGEKVFLECVQDMDHENMFWYRQDPGLGLRLIYFSYDVKMKEKGDIPEGYSVSREKKERFSLILESASTNQTSMYLCASSLGAGGTNTQYFGPGTRLTVL.

This chain connects TRBV28 to TRBJ2-1, with 10 bases aligning to TRBD2. Germline CDR1 reads MDHEN; CDR2 reads SYDVKM. The CDR3 extends over 15 amino acids. V was pared by 10 bases and J by 7 bases, with 13 bases of the junction left unmatched. For the CDR3, the DNA is TGTGCCATGGGTGGGGCTAGCGGGGGTCGGAATGAGCAGTTCTTC. This encodes CAMGGASGGRNEQFF.

This clone was observed a single time. The rearrangement links TRBV7-3 to TRBJ2-1; D is unresolved. V was trimmed by 1 base and J by 3 bases, leaving 7 bases between them. CDR3 size: 14 residues. From germline, CDR1 is SGHTA and CDR2 FQGTGA. DNA for the CDR3: TGTGCCAGCAGCTTAAGGTCCAGCTACAATGAGCAGTTCTTC. Its translation is CASSLRSSYNEQFF.

The rearrangement joins TRBV11-3 to TRBJ1-1; D may be TRBD1 (6 bases). Germline values: CDR1 SGHNT, CDR2 YENEEA. The CDR3 has 13 residues. Trimming pared 4 bases from V and 9 bases from J, leaving 15 bases between. The CDR3 nucleotides read TGTGCCAGCAGCTCATCCCGAGGGGGGAAAGCTTTCTTT. This translates into CASSSSRGGKAFF.

Written as DNA, the CDR3 is TGTGCCATCAAACCCACTAGCGGGAGTGGGAATGAGCAGTTCTTC. As protein: CAIKPTSGSGNEQFF. The chain links TRBV10-3 to TRBJ2-1; 11 bases map to TRBD2. V lost 7 bases to trimming and J lost 7 bases; unmatched junction nucleotides: 9. This CDR3 comprises 15 residues. From germline, CDR1 is ENHRY and CDR2 SYGVKD.

This chain links TRBV5-4 with TRBJ2-4; D assignment may be TRBD1 or TRBD2 (5 bases each). Per germline, CDR1 SGHNT and CDR2 YYREEE (reference sequence). The CDR3 loop spans 14 amino acids. V gave up 0 bases and J gave up 6 bases, with 10 bases separating them. The chain's CDR3 is CASSLEGERNIQYF. In DNA, the CDR3 is TGTGCCAGCAGCTTGGAAGGGGAGAGAAACATTCAGTACTTC.

The rearrangement uses TRBV7-2 and TRBJ2-3; the D is unclear. CDR1 and CDR2 from the germline V gene are SGHTA and FQGNSA. CDR3 size: 12 residues. The V end lost 2 bases, the J end lost 6 bases, and 6 bases lay between the germline ends. The DNA of the CDR3 is TGTGCCAGCAGCTTATTCGACGATACGCAGTATTTT. Translation: CASSLFDDTQYF.

The chain links TRBV7-6 to TRBJ2-3, with D possibly TRBD2 on 6 matching bases. CDR3 length: 16 residues. Germline V gene data show CDR1 as SGHVS and CDR2 as FNYEAQ. The V gene lost 2 bases and the J gene lost 1 base, with 13 bases spanning the gap. The CDR3 here is CASSLSGAGRTDTQYF. CDR3 DNA sequence: TGTGCCAGCAGCTTAAGTGGCGCGGGACGCACAGATACGCAGTATTTT.

In nucleotides, the CDR3 is TGTGCCAGCAGCCTTGTCCCAGGGCAGGGATACTATGGCTACACCTTC. Its protein is CASSLVPGQGYYGYTF. The chain carries TRBV11-2 and TRBJ1-2; maybe TRBD1 (5 bases). This CDR3 has 16 amino acids. Trimming left V 5 bases short and J 3 bases short, with 19 bases between. Germline V lookup: CDR1 SGHAT, CDR2 FQNNGV.

J is TRBJ2-7 and V is TRBV18, with 10 nucleotides matching TRBD1. Germline V CDR1 and CDR2: KGHSH, LQKENI. CDR3 length: 13 amino acids. V lost 8 bases, J lost 5 bases, and 6 bases stayed unmatched. The CDR3 coding sequence is TGTGCCAGCACCGACAGGGGGCTGAACGAGCAGTACTTC. Translating gives CASTDRGLNEQYF.

The chain employs TRBV5-8 and TRBJ1-1; D not resolved. Germline CDR1 SGHTS, CDR2 YDEGEE. The CDR3 is 12 amino acids. The V gene lost 3 bases and the J gene lost 11 bases, with 14 bases spanning the gap. The CDR3 region has the DNA TGTGCCAGCAGCTCCCGGGCCCCAAAGGCTTTCTTT. As protein: CASSSRAPKAFF.

V gene TRBV6-6 combines with J gene TRBJ2-7; no reliable D call. Germline CDR1 MNHNY, CDR2 SVGAGI (reference sequence). This CDR3 has 13 residues. V was clipped by 4 bases and J by 6 bases, with 13 bases between them. This CDR3 is CASSSAVLGEQYF. The CDR3 DNA is TGTGCCAGCAGTTCTGCGGTCCTTGGCGAGCAGTACTTC.

V and J are TRBV27 and TRBJ2-1; 9 positions match TRBD1. Germline V lookup: CDR1 MNHEY, CDR2 SMNVEV (reference sequence). This CDR3 contains 15 residues. Trimming cost V 5 bases and J 2 bases; bases outside gene matches: 4. The CDR3 reads CASSLDRGTYNEQFF. CDR3 in DNA: TGTGCCAGCAGTCTGGACAGGGGAACCTACAATGAGCAGTTCTTC.

This rearrangement joins TRBV6-5 to TRBJ1-2; 7 bases align to TRBD1. The CDR3 contains 13 residues. The germline V gene encodes CDR1 MNHEY and CDR2 SVGAGI. J gave up 4 bases and V 2 bases, and 1 base lay outside the gene matches. The CDR3 sequence is CASSYRGLYGYTF. The DNA for the CDR3 is TGTGCCAGCAGTTACAGGGGGCTCTATGGCTACACCTTC.

The rearrangement uses TRBV6-1 and TRBJ2-7; 8 positions agree with TRBD1. Germline values: CDR1 MNHNS, CDR2 SASEGT. CDR3 length equals 12 residues. V shed 6 bases, J shed 6 bases, and the junction held 4 bases outside the gene matches. The CDR3 nucleotides read TGTGCCAGCAGCCGGACAGGGTCCGAGCAGTACTTC. Protein sequence: CASSRTGSEQYF.

The CDR3 loop is CASSPPQGANYEQYF. The CDR3 DNA reads as TGTGCCAGCAGCCCCCCCCAGGGGGCCAACTACGAGCAGTACTTC. This sequence joins TRBV7-8 and TRBJ2-7, with TRBD1 identical over 8 bases. The CDR3 consists of 15 residues. V trimming: 5 bases; J trimming: 3 bases; junction bases outside the gene matches: 9. Germline-derived CDR1 and CDR2 are SGHVS and FQNEAQ.

This clone appeared once. V and J are TRBV6-5 and TRBJ2-2; the D is unclear. CDR1 is MNHEY, CDR2 SVGAGI, per germline. The CDR3 covers 15 residues. Trimming stripped 2 bases from V and 0 bases from J, with 7 bases between. The CDR3 nucleotides are TGTGCCAGCAGTTACGAAGGAGCGAACACCGGGGAGCTGTTTTTT. Its protein product is CASSYEGANTGELFF.

The CDR3 is CASSQPERVSGRNEQFF. The CDR3 DNA reads TGTGCCAGCAGCCAACCAGAAAGGGTCAGCGGGAGAAATGAGCAGTTCTTC. The gene calls are TRBV14 and TRBJ2-1, with 8 bases fitting TRBD2. This CDR3 contains 17 residues. Germline lookup yields CDR1 SGHDN and CDR2 FVKESK. Trimming cost V 2 bases and J 7 bases; bases outside gene matches: 13. Using reference TRBV14 and TRBJ2-1 for the parts outside the CDR3, the full variable domain is EAGVTQFPSHSVIEKGQTVTLRCDPISGHDNLYWYRRVMGKEIKFLLHFVKESKQDESGMPNNRFLAERTGGTYSTLKVQPAELEDSGVYFCASSQPERVSGRNEQFFGPGTRLTVL.

The chain combines TRBV5-6 with TRBJ2-3; a weak D match, TRBD2 (5 bases). The CDR3 contains 14 residues. Germline loops: CDR1 SGHDT, CDR2 YYEEEE. V lost 1 base and J 4 bases, leaving 10 bases between the germline ends. The CDR3 loop is CASSLRVGADTQYF. CDR3 in DNA: TGTGCCAGCAGCTTGCGGGTGGGAGCAGATACGCAGTATTTT. Based on the CDR3 plus reference TRBV5-6 and TRBJ2-3, the full variable domain is DAGVTQSPTHLIKTRGQQVTLRCSPKSGHDTVSWYQQALGQGPQFIFQYYEEEERQRGNFPDRFSGHQFPNYSSELNVNALLLGDSALYLCASSLRVGADTQYFGPGTRLTVL.

V is TRBV5-1 and J is TRBJ1-2; tentatively, D is TRBD1 (5 bases). This CDR3 has 14 amino acids. Germline-derived CDR1 and CDR2 are SGHRS and YFSETQ. V lost 5 bases and J lost 3, with 14 bases in between. The DNA of the CDR3 is TGCGCCAGCAGACCATCCCCGGGGGACTATGGCTACACCTTC. It translates to CASRPSPGDYGYTF.

V is TRBV9 and J is TRBJ2-1, with D unresolved. Deletions cut 0 bases from V and 4 bases from J, with 8 bases between. The CDR3 runs to 14 residues. Germline-derived CDR1 and CDR2 are SGDLS and YYNGEE. CDR3 nucleotide sequence: TGTGCCAGCAGCGTAGAGTACATTTACAATGAGCAGTTCTTC. Its protein is CASSVEYIYNEQFF.

The gene calls are TRBV5-5 and TRBJ2-7, with 10 bases aligning to TRBD2. V lost 6 bases and J lost 4; bases outside the gene matches: 7. Germline V gene lookup returns CDR1 SGHKS and CDR2 YYEKEE (reference sequence). There are 14 residues in the CDR3. The CDR3 DNA sequence: TGTGCCAGCAATCCTCTAGCGGGGGCATACGAGCAGTACTTC. Its translation is CASNPLAGAYEQYF.